These 3 T cell receptor beta chains originate from one sample sequenced in a study of blood T cell repertoires in COVID-19 (dated by TCRdb to 2019 to 2021). Library preparation was by the immunoSEQ multiplex PCR assay. This immuneACCESS table, as held by TCRdb, lists in-frame sequences with V and J called but not all clones. Of the missing ones, under half trace to an unresolved V gene in checked studies; the others have no known cause. This sample holds roughly 76,000 clones; 80% to 90% were observed only once. Roughly a tenth of the sample is held by the ten biggest clonotypes. Sequencing used peripheral blood. These receptors were taken from a woman under 30 with acute or convalescent COVID-19.

The chain employs TRBV4-2 and TRBJ2-2; D not resolved. Trimming took 1 base from V and 7 from J, leaving 7 bases between them. Germline CDR1 and CDR2: LGHNA and YNFKEQ. CDR3 length: 13 residues. The CDR3 region is CASSQVSSGELFF. The CDR3 DNA follows: TGTGCCAGCAGCCAAGTTAGCAGCGGGGAGCTGTTTTTT.

The chain joins TRBV28 to TRBJ2-3, with 16 bases lining up with TRBD2. This CDR3 contains 19 residues. Per germline, CDR1 MDHEN and CDR2 SYDVKM. The V and J ends lost 5 bases and 5 bases, in that order; junction bases with no gene match: 13. The CDR3 here is CASSPHAGLAGGRVDTQYF. The CDR3 nucleotides are TGTGCCAGCAGTCCTCACGCGGGACTAGCGGGAGGGCGAGTAGATACGCAGTATTTT.

CDR3 in amino acids: CASSSRTGGGYRTDTQYF. In nucleotides, the CDR3 is TGTGCCAGTAGTTCCAGAACAGGGGGCGGATACCGCACAGATACGCAGTATTTT. J is TRBJ2-3 and V is TRBV19; 9 nucleotides agree with TRBD1. Germline assignment: CDR1 LNHDA and CDR2 SQIVND (reference sequence). Trimming at V came to 5 bases and at J to 1 base, leaving 13 bases not matched to a gene. The CDR3 length is 18 residues.